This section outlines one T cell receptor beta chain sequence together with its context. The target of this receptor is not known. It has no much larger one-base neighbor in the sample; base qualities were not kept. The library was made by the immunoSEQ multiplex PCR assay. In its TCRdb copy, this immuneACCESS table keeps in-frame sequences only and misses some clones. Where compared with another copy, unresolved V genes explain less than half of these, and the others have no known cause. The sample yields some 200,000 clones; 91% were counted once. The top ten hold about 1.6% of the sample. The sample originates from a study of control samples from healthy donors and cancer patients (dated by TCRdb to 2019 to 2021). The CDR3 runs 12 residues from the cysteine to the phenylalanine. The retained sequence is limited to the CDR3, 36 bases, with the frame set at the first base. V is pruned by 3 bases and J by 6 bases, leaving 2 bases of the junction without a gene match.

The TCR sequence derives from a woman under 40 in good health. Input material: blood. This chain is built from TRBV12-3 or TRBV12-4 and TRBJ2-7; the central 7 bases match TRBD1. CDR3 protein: CASSFGTVEQYF. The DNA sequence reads TGTGCCAGCAGTTTCGGGACAGTCGAGCAGTACTTC.